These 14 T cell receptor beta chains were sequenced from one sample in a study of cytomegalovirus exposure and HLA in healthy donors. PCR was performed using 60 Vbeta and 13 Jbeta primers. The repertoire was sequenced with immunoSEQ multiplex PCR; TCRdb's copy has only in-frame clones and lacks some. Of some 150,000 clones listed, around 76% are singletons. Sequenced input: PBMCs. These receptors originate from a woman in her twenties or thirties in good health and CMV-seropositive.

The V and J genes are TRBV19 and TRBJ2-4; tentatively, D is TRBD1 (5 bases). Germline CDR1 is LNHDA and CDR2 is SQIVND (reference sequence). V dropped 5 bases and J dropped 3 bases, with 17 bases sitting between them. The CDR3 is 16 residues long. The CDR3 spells CASSSLLVGVKNIQYF. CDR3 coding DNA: TGTGCCAGTAGTTCGCTCCTTGTAGGGGTCAAAAACATTCAGTACTTC.

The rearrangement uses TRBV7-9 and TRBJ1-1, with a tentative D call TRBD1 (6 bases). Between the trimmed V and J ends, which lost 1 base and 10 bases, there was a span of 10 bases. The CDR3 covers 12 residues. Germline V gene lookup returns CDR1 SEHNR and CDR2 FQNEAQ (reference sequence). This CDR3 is CASSLDRVGAFF. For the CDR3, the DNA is TGTGCCAGCAGCTTAGACAGGGTAGGAGCTTTCTTT.

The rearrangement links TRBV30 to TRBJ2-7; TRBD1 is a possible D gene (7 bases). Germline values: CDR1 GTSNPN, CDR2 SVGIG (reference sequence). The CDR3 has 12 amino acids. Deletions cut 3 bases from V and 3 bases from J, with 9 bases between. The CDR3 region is CAWSQGGYEQYF. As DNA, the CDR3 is TGTGCCTGGAGCCAGGGGGGCTACGAGCAGTACTTC.

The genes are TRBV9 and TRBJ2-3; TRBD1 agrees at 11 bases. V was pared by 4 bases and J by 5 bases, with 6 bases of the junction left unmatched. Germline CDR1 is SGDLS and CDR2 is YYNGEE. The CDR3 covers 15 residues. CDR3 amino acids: CASSSRTGGLDTQYF. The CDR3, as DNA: TGTGCCAGCAGCTCCAGGACAGGGGGCCTAGATACGCAGTATTTT.

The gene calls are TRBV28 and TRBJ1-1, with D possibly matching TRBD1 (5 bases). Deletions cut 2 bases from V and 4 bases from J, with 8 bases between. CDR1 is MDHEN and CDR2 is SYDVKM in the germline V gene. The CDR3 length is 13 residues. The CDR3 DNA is TGTGCCAGCAGTTTAGTAGGGGTCACTGAAGCTTTCTTT. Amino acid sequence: CASSLVGVTEAFF.

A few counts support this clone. The CDR3 DNA reads as TGTGCCAGCAGCCGACGTCTCGGGAGCTCTGGAAACACCATATATTTT. Its translation is CASSRRLGSSGNTIYF. This sequence joins TRBV5-5 and TRBJ1-3; no clear D gene. Deletions cut 4 bases from V and 0 bases from J, with 14 bases between. Germline V gene sequence: CDR1 SGHKS, CDR2 YYEKEE (reference sequence). The length of the CDR3 is 16 residues.

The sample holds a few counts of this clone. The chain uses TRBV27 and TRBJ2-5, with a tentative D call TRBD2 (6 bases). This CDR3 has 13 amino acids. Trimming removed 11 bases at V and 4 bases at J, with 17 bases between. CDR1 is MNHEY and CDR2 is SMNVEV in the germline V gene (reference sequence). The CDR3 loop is CASYGMGGETQYF. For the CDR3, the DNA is TGTGCCTCCTACGGAATGGGAGGAGAGACCCAGTACTTC.

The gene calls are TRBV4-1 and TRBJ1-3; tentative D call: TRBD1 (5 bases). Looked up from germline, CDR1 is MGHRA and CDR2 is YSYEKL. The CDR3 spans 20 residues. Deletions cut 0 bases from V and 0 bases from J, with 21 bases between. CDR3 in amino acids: CASSQENGFPGISSGNTIYF. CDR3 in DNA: TGCGCCAGCAGCCAAGAAAACGGGTTTCCAGGGATAAGCTCTGGAAACACCATATATTTT.

CDR3 amino acids: CASSVPGLYEQYF. DNA of the CDR3: TGTGCCAGCAGTGTCCCCGGTCTCTACGAGCAGTACTTC. The chain is built from TRBV25-1 and TRBJ2-7; D is unclear. Trimming cost V 4 bases and J 3 bases, with 10 bases left between them. From germline, CDR1 is MGHDK and CDR2 SYGVNS. CDR3 size: 13 residues.

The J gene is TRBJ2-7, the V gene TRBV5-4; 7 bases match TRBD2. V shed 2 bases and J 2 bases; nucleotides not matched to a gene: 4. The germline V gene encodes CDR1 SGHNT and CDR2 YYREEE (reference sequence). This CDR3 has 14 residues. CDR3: CASSFSGSTYEQYF. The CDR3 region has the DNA TGTGCCAGCAGCTTTAGCGGGTCCACCTACGAGCAGTACTTC.

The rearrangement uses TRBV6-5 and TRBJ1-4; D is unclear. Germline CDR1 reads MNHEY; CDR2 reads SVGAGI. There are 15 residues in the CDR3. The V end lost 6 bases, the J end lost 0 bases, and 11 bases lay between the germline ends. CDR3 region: CASRVARSTNEKLFF. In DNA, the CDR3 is TGTGCCAGCAGAGTGGCACGATCAACTAATGAAAAACTGTTTTTT.

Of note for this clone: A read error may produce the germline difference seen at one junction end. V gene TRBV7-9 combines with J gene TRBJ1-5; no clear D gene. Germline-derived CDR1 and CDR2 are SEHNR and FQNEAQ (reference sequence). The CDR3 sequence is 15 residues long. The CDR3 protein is CSSSLNGESRQPQHF. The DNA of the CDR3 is TGTTCCAGCAGCTTAAATGGGGAGTCAAGACAGCCCCAGCATTTT.

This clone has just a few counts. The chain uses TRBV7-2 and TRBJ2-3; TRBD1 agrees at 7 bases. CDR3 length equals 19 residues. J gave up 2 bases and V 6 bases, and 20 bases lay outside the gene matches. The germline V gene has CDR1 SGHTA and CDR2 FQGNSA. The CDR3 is CASSYDSWATGAPTDTQYF. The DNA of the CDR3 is TGTGCCAGCAGTTACGATTCCTGGGCAACAGGGGCCCCCACAGATACGCAGTATTTT.

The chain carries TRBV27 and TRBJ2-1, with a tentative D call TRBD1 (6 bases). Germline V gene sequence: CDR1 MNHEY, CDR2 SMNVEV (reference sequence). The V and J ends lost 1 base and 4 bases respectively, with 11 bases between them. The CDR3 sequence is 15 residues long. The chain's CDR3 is CASSLFQGLYNEQFF. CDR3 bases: TGTGCCAGCAGTTTATTTCAGGGGCTATACAATGAGCAGTTCTTC.